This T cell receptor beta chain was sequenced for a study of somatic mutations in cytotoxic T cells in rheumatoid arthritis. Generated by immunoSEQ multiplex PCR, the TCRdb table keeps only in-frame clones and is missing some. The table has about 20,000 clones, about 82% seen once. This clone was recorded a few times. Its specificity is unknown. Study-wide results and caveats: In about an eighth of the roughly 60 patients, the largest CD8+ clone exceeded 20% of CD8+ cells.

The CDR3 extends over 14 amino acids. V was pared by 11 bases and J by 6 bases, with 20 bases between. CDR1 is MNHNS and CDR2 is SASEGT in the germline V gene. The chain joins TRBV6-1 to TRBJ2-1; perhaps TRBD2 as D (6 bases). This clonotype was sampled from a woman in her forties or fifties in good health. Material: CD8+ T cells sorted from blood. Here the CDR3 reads CAGKLGGPPNEQFF. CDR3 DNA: TGTGCCGGCAAACTAGGAGGGCCCCCCAATGAGCAGTTCTTC.